A selection of T cell receptor beta chains follows, all from one sample in a study of T cells after yellow fever vaccination. Via MiXCR, TCRdb re-called the 5' RACE reads, giving one row per CDR3 protein. The table lists more than 95,000 distinct CDR3 sequences, about 15% of them singletons. Material: CD8+ T cells sorted from PBMCs, obtained 5 days after the yellow fever booster vaccination. Every receptor here comes from a man between 18 and 35 years old who received the YFV17D yellow fever vaccine. The conserved cysteine and the conserved F or W are not part of the CDR3 here. Each record gives: CDR3 length, J gene, V gene, CDR3 protein.

>12|TRBJ1-2|TRBV30
AWSTGGLSYGYT
>17|TRBJ2-3|TRBV7-9
ASSSTTLAGGPSTDTQY
>13|TRBJ1-2|TRBV4-3
ASSQVSGADYGYT
>13|TRBJ2-1|TRBV12-3/TRBV12-4
ASSPASNSYNEQF
>12|TRBJ1-2|TRBV4-1
ASSQDVSGYGYT
>15|TRBJ2-2|TRBV15
ATSRDQGKGNTGELF
>11|TRBJ2-1|TRBV10-2
ASSDERGNEQF
>14|TRBJ2-1|TRBV6-5
ASSPYGGASYNEQF
>15|TRBJ2-3|TRBV7-9
ASSLAGTGAYTDTQY
>14|TRBJ2-2|TRBV7-6
ASSLAAGQTTGELF
>12|TRBJ1-1|TRBV15
ATSRARAGTEAF
>15|TRBJ2-2|TRBV11-2
ASSSLSGGPNTGELF
>13|TRBJ1-1|TRBV10-3
AISEPQAGDTEAF